The following is a T cell receptor beta chain sequence with its context. Its antigen remains unidentified. Only in-frame clones appear in the TCRdb table, and some are missing; sequencing was by immunoSEQ multiplex PCR. Of millions of clones in the sample, 85% to 95% were seen once. The sample originates from a study of shared clonotypes between healthy human individuals. Study at large: Per donor, three plates held CD4 naive cells, three held CD4 memory, two held CD8 naive and one held CD8 memory.

After removal of 6 bases from V and 6 bases from J, the junction contained 13 bases not matched to a gene. CDR1 and CDR2 (germline): MNHNY, SVGAGI (reference sequence). This CDR3 is 15 amino acids long. The naive CD8 subset, CD45RO-negative cells positively selected for CCR7, excluded terminally differentiated effector memory CD45RA+ cells. All participating donors were Caucasian adults from Nashville, Tennessee. Study-level findings and limits: Relative to memory subsets, naive subsets generally showed larger estimated richness.

This sequence joins TRBV6-6 and TRBJ2-7; TRBD1 matches at 8 bases. Material for sequencing was naive CD8+ T cells sorted from blood. The TCR originated in a man between 18 and 29 years old in good health. CDR3 nucleotides: TGTGCCAGCAGCTACAGCTGGACAGGGCTTTCCGAGCAGTACTTC. Amino acids: CASSYSWTGLSEQYF.